This TCR beta chain was sequenced for a study of OX40 agonist ivuxolimab in advanced cancers. TCRdb keeps only in-frame clones here, not all; method: immunoSEQ multiplex PCR. The data hold 60,000 to 70,000 clones, with 82% observed a single time. Study-wide points: The CD4+ and CD8+ T cells in the blood had expanded clonally by week 6 at 0.1 to 3.0 mg/kg. Compared with CD4+, CD8+ T cells on average had more expanded clones.

In the case of this clone: The antigen is unknown.

Enrollment shut out patients with autoimmune disease history or systemic immunosuppression. Sequenced material: CD4+ or CD8+ T cells sorted from blood, taken in a trial of the OX40 agonist ivuxolimab. The TCR sequence derives from an adult with an advanced solid tumor such as melanoma, head and neck, liver or kidney cancer.

DNA for the CDR3: TGTGCCAGCAGTGAAGCGCGAGAACCCAACTACGAGCAGTACGTC. This gives the protein CASSEAREPNYEQYV. The chain couples TRBV2 to TRBJ2-7; D is undetermined. CDR3 length: 15 amino acids. Germline V lookup: CDR1 SNHLY, CDR2 FYNNEI. The ends were cut back, 0 bases at V and 3 bases at J, with 12 bases in the middle.